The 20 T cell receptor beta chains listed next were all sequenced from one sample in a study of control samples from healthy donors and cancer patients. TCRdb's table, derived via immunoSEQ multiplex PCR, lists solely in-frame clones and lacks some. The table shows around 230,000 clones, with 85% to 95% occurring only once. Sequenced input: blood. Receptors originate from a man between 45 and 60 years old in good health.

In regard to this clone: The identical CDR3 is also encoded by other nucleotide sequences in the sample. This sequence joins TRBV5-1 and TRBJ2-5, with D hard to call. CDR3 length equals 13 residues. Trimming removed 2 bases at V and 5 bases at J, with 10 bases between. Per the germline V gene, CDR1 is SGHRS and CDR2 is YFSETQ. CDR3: CASSLTPGETQYF. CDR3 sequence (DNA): TGCGCCAGCAGCTTAACGCCCGGGGAGACCCAGTACTTC. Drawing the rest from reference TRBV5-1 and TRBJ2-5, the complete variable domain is KAGVTQTPRYLIKTRGQQVTLSCSPISGHRSVSWYQQTPGQGLQFLFEYFSETQRNKGNFPGRFSGRQFSNSRSEMNVSTLELGDSALYLCASSLTPGETQYFGPGTRLLVL.

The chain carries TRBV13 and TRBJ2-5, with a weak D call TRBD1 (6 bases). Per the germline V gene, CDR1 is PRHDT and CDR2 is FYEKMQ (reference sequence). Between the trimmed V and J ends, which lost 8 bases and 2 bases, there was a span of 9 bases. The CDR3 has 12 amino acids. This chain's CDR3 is CASQRGQETQYF. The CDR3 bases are TGTGCCAGCCAGAGGGGGCAAGAGACCCAGTACTTC.

CDR3: CTSSQDLCERGGDTQYF. In DNA, the CDR3 is TGCACCAGCAGCCAAGATTTGTGCGAGCGGGGGGGGGATACGCAGTATTTT. The gene calls are TRBV1 and TRBJ2-3; TRBD2 was called by the table and not checked on the DNA. TRBV1 is deemed a pseudogene. The length of the CDR3 is 17 residues.

The CDR3 spells CASSLEVPATEAFF. CDR3 in DNA: TGCGCCAGCAGCTTGGAAGTACCTGCCACTGAAGCTTTCTTT. The rearrangement uses TRBV5-1 and TRBJ1-1; D remains ambiguous. The V gene lost 0 bases and the J gene lost 4 bases, with 10 bases spanning the gap. CDR3 length: 14 residues. CDR1 is SGHRS and CDR2 is YFSETQ in the germline V gene.

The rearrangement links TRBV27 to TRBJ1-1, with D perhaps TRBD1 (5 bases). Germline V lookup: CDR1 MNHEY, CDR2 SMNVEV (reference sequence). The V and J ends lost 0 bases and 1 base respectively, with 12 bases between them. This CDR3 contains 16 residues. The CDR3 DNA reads TGTGCCAGCAGTTTATCGATCGGGGGATGGAACACTGAAGCTTTCTTT. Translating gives CASSLSIGGWNTEAFF.

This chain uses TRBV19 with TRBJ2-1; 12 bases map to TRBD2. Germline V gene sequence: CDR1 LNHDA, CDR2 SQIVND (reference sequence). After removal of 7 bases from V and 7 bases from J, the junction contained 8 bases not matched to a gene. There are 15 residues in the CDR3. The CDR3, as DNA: TGTGCCAGTACCTCCCGACTAGCGGGGGTTAATGAGCAGTTCTTC. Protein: CASTSRLAGVNEQFF. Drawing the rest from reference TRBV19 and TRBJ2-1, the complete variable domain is DGGITQSPKYLFRKEGQNVTLSCEQNLNHDAMYWYRQDPGQGLRLIYYSQIVNDFQKGDIAEGYSVSREKKESFPLTVTSAQKNPTAFYLCASTSRLAGVNEQFFGPGTRLTVL.

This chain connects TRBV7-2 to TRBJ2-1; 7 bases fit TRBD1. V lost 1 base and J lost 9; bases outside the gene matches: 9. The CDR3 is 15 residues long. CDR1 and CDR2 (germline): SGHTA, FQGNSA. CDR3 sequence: CASSLVTGEYGEQFF. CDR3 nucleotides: TGTGCCAGCAGCTTAGTAACAGGGGAGTACGGTGAGCAGTTCTTC.

CDR3 region: CASSLFVYEQFF. In DNA form, the CDR3 reads TGCGCCAGCAGCTTGTTTGTATATGAGCAGTTCTTC. This sequence joins TRBV5-1 and TRBJ2-1; D is ambiguous. The V end lost 1 base, the J end lost 8 bases, and 7 bases lay between the germline ends. From germline, CDR1 is SGHRS and CDR2 YFSETQ. The CDR3 covers 12 residues. The complete variable domain, with remaining parts taken from reference TRBV5-1 and TRBJ2-1, reads KAGVTQTPRYLIKTRGQQVTLSCSPISGHRSVSWYQQTPGQGLQFLFEYFSETQRNKGNFPGRFSGRQFSNSRSEMNVSTLELGDSALYLCASSLFVYEQFFGPGTRLTVL.

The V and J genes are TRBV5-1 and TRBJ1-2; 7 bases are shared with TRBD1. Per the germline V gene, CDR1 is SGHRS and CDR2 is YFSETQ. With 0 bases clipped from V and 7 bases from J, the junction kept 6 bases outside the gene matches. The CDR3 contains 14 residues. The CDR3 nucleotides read TGCGCCAGCAGCTTGGATCAGACAGGGCTTGGCTACACCTTC. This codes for CASSLDQTGLGYTF.

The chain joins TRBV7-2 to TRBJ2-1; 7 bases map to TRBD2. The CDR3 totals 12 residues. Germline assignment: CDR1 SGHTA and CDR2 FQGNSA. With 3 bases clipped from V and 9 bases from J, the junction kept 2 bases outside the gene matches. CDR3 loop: CASSLSGVEQFF. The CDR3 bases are TGTGCCAGCAGCTTGAGCGGGGTTGAGCAGTTCTTC.

The CDR3 DNA follows: TGTGCCACCAGCAGGGCCGTGACCTCCTACGAGCAGTACTTC. Translation gives CATSRAVTSYEQYF. This chain connects TRBV15 to TRBJ2-7; D gene uncertain. The CDR3 consists of 14 residues. V shed 3 bases and J shed 0 bases, with 9 bases lying between them. Germline V gene data show CDR1 as LNHNV and CDR2 as YYDKDF (reference sequence).

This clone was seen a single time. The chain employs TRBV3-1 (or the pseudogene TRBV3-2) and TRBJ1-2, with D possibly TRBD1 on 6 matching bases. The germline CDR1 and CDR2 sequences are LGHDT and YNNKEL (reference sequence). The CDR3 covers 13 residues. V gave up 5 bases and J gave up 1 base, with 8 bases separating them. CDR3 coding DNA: TGTGCCAGCAGCAACAGGGTTAACTATGGCTACACCTTC. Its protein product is CASSNRVNYGYTF.

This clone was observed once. DNA of the CDR3: TGTGCCGTCTGGTCAGCTAACTATGGCTACACCTTC. This sequence encodes CAVWSANYGYTF. The chain has TRBV24-1 and TRBJ1-2; D not certain. Germline assignment: CDR1 KGHDR and CDR2 SFDVKD. The CDR3 spans 12 residues. Trimming removed 12 bases at V and 0 bases at J, with 10 bases between.

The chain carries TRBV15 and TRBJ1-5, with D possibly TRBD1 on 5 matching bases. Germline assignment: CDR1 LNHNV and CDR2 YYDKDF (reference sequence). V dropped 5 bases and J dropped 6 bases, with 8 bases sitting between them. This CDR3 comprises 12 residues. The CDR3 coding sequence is TGTGCCACCAGCCTGGGGGGTCAGCCCCAGCATTTT. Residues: CATSLGGQPQHF.

The CDR3 loop is CASSPQGTVNEKLFF. The CDR3 nucleotides read TGTGCCAGCTCACCGCAGGGGACTGTAAATGAAAAACTGTTTTTT. The genes are TRBV18 and TRBJ1-4; TRBD1 is a possible D gene (6 bases). The ends were cut back, 3 bases at V and 5 bases at J, with 13 bases in the middle. The CDR3 extends over 15 amino acids. Germline CDR1 is KGHSH and CDR2 is LQKENI.

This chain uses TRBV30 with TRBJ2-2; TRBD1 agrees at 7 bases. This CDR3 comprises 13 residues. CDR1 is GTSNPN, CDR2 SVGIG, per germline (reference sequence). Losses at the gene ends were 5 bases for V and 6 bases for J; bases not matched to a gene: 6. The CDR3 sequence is CAWEYRGSGELFF. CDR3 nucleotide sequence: TGTGCCTGGGAGTACAGGGGCTCCGGGGAGCTGTTTTTT.

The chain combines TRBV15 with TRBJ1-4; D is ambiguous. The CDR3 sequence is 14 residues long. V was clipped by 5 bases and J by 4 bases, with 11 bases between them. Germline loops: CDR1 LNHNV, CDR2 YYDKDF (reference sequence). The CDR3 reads CATSPRQVNEKLFF. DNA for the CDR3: TGTGCCACCAGCCCTAGACAAGTTAATGAAAAACTGTTTTTT.

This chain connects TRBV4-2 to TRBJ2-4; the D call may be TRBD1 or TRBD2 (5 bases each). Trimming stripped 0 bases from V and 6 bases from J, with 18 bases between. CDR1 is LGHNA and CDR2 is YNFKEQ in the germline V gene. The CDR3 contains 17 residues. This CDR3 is CASSQDGEGGQGNIQYF. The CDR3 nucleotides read TGTGCCAGCAGCCAAGATGGTGAGGGTGGCCAGGGAAACATTCAGTACTTC.

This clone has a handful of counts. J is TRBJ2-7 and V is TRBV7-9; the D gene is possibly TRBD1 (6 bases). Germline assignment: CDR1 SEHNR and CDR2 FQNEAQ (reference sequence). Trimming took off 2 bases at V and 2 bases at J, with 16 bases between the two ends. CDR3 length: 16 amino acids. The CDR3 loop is CASSLYGGRGAYEQYF. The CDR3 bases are TGTGCCAGCAGCTTATATGGAGGCAGGGGTGCCTACGAGCAGTACTTC.

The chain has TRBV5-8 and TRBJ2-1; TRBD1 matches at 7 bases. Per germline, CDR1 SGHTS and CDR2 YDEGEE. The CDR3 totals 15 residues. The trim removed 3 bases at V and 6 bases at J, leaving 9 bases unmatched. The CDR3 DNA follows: TGTGCCAGCAGCTGGAATTCCGGGACAGTCAATGAGCAGTTCTTC. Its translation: CASSWNSGTVNEQFF.